One sample yielded the 29 T cell receptor beta chains listed below, sequenced in a study of tumour-infiltrating T cells in Burkitt lymphoma. The method was immunoSEQ multiplex PCR; TCRdb's version includes in-frame clones alone and lacks a portion of them. The sample contains tens of thousands of clones, less than 35% of which appear only once. Sequenced material: tumor tissue. These receptor sequences come from a human donor with Burkitt lymphoma.

The chain has TRBV5-8 and TRBJ2-7; 10 nucleotides align to TRBD1. Germline lookup yields CDR1 SGHTS and CDR2 YDEGEE. The CDR3 totals 13 residues. V shed 4 bases and J 4 bases; nucleotides not matched to a gene: 2. CDR3 in amino acids: CASSGTGDYEQYF. The CDR3 bases are TGTGCCAGCAGCGGGACAGGGGATTACGAGCAGTACTTC.

The chain combines TRBV19 with TRBJ2-5; D is ambiguous. Trimming took 3 bases from V and 5 from J, leaving 10 bases between them. The CDR3 is 13 residues long. Germline CDR1 LNHDA, CDR2 SQIVND (reference sequence). CDR3 in amino acids: CASSIESLETQYF. CDR3 DNA: TGTGCCAGTAGTATTGAGTCCCTGGAGACCCAGTACTTC.

The table lists this clone with a few counts. The chain is built from TRBV4-3 and TRBJ1-4; 9 nucleotides agree with TRBD1. The CDR3 runs 16 residues. V lost 0 bases and J lost 6; bases outside the gene matches: 5. CDR1 and CDR2 from the germline V gene are LGHNA and YSLEER. For the CDR3, the DNA is TGCGCCAGCAGCCAAGATAATTGGACAGGGGATGAAAAACTGTTTTTT. As protein: CASSQDNWTGDEKLFF.

This clone came up a few times. The chain is built from TRBV7-2 and TRBJ1-5, with D uncertain. The CDR3 is 15 amino acids. CDR1 and CDR2 (germline): SGHTA, FQGNSA. V dropped 5 bases and J dropped 5 bases, with 16 bases sitting between them. Written as DNA, the CDR3 is TGTGCCAGCAGCGGAGAACTGGACCGATATCAGCCCCAGCATTTT. Its protein is CASSGELDRYQPQHF.

The chain is built from TRBV28 and TRBJ2-7; 12 positions match TRBD1. Germline-derived CDR1 and CDR2 are MDHEN and SYDVKM. The CDR3 has 14 residues. V dropped 7 bases and J dropped 7; count of bases not matched to a gene: 8. CDR3 DNA: TGTGCCAGCATAGGGACAGGGGGCGCGGGTGAGCAGTACTTC. It is translated as CASIGTGGAGEQYF.

The chain combines TRBV7-2 with TRBJ2-3, with a possible D match to TRBD1 (6 bases). Germline V gene sequence: CDR1 SGHTA, CDR2 FQGNSA. V lost 6 bases and J lost 2, with 12 bases in between. CDR3 size: 14 residues. The CDR3 nucleotides are TGTGCCAGCAGGCCCCTGGGGGCCACAGATACGCAGTATTTT. The encoded protein is CASRPLGATDTQYF. The full variable domain, its missing parts supplied by reference TRBV7-2 and TRBJ2-3, is GAGVSQSPSNKVTEKGKDVELRCDPISGHTALYWYRQSLGQGLEFLIYFQGNSAPDKSGLPSDRFSAERTGGSVSTLTIQRTQQEDSAVYLCASRPLGATDTQYFGPGTRLTVL.

The genes are TRBV9 and TRBJ2-6, with 9 bases lining up with TRBD1. CDR3 length equals 18 residues. V lost 8 bases, J lost 3 bases, and 15 bases stayed unmatched. Germline CDR1 and CDR2: SGDLS and YYNGEE. The CDR3 is CARLPGQGRSDGANVLTF. The DNA for the CDR3 is TGTGCCAGGTTACCGGGACAGGGCCGTTCGGATGGGGCCAACGTCCTGACTTTC.

The chain employs TRBV4-1 and TRBJ1-6; D may be TRBD1 (5 bases). The CDR3 has 16 residues. Germline lookup yields CDR1 MGHRA and CDR2 YSYEKL. Trimming shortened V by 2 bases and J by 10 bases, and 18 bases separated the two germline ends. CDR3 in amino acids: CASSQFQLGAESPLHF. The CDR3 DNA reads as TGCGCCAGCAGCCAATTTCAGTTAGGGGCGGAATCACCCCTCCACTTT.

This chain links TRBV5-4 with TRBJ1-1, with D tentatively TRBD1 (5 bases). Germline V gene sequence: CDR1 SGHNT, CDR2 YYREEE (reference sequence). CDR3 size: 15 residues. Trimming stripped 3 bases from V and 3 bases from J, with 15 bases between. The CDR3 reads CASSWGLTGDTEAFF. Written as DNA, the CDR3 is TGTGCCAGCAGCTGGGGCCTCACGGGTGACACTGAAGCTTTCTTT.

The chain is built from TRBV7-9 and TRBJ2-1; 9 bases agree with TRBD2. This CDR3 has 13 amino acids. The trim removed 6 bases at V and 6 bases at J, leaving 3 bases unmatched. Germline-derived CDR1 and CDR2 are SEHNR and FQNEAQ (reference sequence). DNA for the CDR3: TGTGCCAGCAGTGGGCGGGGGGGCAATGAGCAGTTCTTC. Protein sequence: CASSGRGGNEQFF.

The CDR3: CASSPTHSLDTQYF. The CDR3 coding sequence is TGTGCCAGCTCACCAACCCACAGCTTAGATACGCAGTATTTT. V usage is TRBV18 and J usage is TRBJ2-3; D gene uncertain. V was cut by 2 bases and J by 5 bases, with 11 bases left in between. CDR3 size: 14 residues. Germline loops: CDR1 KGHSH, CDR2 LQKENI.

This rearrangement joins TRBV19 to TRBJ1-1, with TRBD1 as a possible D gene (6 bases). This CDR3 spans 13 amino acids. Trimming left V 9 bases short and J 1 base short, with 12 bases between. Germline V gene data show CDR1 as LNHDA and CDR2 as SQIVND (reference sequence). The CDR3 bases are TGTGCCAGCTTCAGGGGAGAGAACACTGAAGCTTTCTTT. Translation gives CASFRGENTEAFF.

The CDR3 here is CAWGRGREQYF. The CDR3 DNA sequence: TGTGCCTGGGGAAGGGGAAGGGAGCAGTACTTC. The gene calls are TRBV30 and TRBJ2-7; a possible D gene is TRBD1 (5 bases). The CDR3 is 11 amino acids. The germline gives CDR1 GTSNPN, CDR2 SVGIG (reference sequence). V was pared by 5 bases and J by 7 bases, with 12 bases between.

The rearrangement joins TRBV7-2 to TRBJ2-2, with D tentatively TRBD2 (7 bases). The CDR3 runs to 14 residues. V was pared by 5 bases and J by 8 bases, with 15 bases between. Germline CDR1 is SGHTA and CDR2 is FQGNSA. The CDR3 spells CASSLTGGLGELFF. Here the CDR3 DNA reads TGTGCCAGCAGCCTAACGGGGGGCTTGGGGGAGCTGTTTTTT.

This clone was picked up a small number of times. The chain combines TRBV5-1 with TRBJ1-2, with D possibly being TRBD1 (5 bases). CDR1 SGHRS and CDR2 YFSETQ come from the germline V gene. Trimming cost V 0 bases and J 4 bases, with 10 bases left between them. CDR3 length equals 14 residues. The CDR3 region is CASSLGDRGYGYTF. In nucleotides, the CDR3 is TGCGCCAGCAGCTTGGGGGATAGGGGCTATGGCTACACCTTC.

This clone was recorded a few times. The CDR3 DNA reads as TGTGCCAGCAGCGCAGCCGACAGGGGCCAAGAGACCCAGTACTTC. Translated: CASSAADRGQETQYF. V is TRBV7-9 and J is TRBJ2-5, with 8 bases fitting TRBD1. The V and J ends lost 5 bases and 1 base, in that order; junction bases with no gene match: 6. CDR1 SEHNR and CDR2 FQNEAQ come from the germline V gene (reference sequence). The CDR3 extends over 15 amino acids.

The chain employs TRBV27 and TRBJ1-6; TRBD1 is a possible D gene (5 bases). Trimming took 4 bases from V and 10 from J, leaving 14 bases between them. This CDR3 comprises 14 residues. Per germline, CDR1 MNHEY and CDR2 SMNVEV (reference sequence). The CDR3 loop is CASSYQGGGSPLHF. The CDR3 nucleotides read TGTGCCAGCAGTTACCAGGGAGGAGGATCACCCCTCCACTTT.

There are a few counts of this clone. The V and J genes are TRBV4-1 and TRBJ2-3; 8 bases fit TRBD2. CDR3 length: 15 amino acids. The germline V gene encodes CDR1 MGHRA and CDR2 YSYEKL. The V and J ends lost 5 bases and 7 bases, in that order; junction bases with no gene match: 11. Here the CDR3 DNA reads TGCGCCAGCAGCACCCGGACTAGCCTACCGTATACGCAGTATTTT. It is translated as CASSTRTSLPYTQYF.

The rearrangement links TRBV6-1 to TRBJ2-5; 10 bases are shared with TRBD2. The CDR3 runs to 15 residues. Germline V gene data show CDR1 as MNHNS and CDR2 as SASEGT. J lost 0 bases, V lost 4 bases, and 2 bases had no gene match. The CDR3 nucleotides are TGTGCCAGCAGTGTAGCGGGGGGAAACCAAGAGACCCAGTACTTC. The encoded protein is CASSVAGGNQETQYF.

This chain links TRBV5-8 with TRBJ1-5; 9 bases agree with TRBD1. V shed 4 bases and J 4 bases; nucleotides not matched to a gene: 6. CDR1 is SGHTS and CDR2 is YDEGEE in the germline V gene. The CDR3 runs to 15 residues. CDR3 bases: TGTGCCAGCAGCGGAACAGGGGGCCGGAATCAGCCCCAGCATTTT. Encoded protein: CASSGTGGRNQPQHF.

A few counts support this clone. The chain couples TRBV6-5 to TRBJ2-3; a weak D match, TRBD2 (7 bases). Germline CDR1 reads MNHEY; CDR2 reads SVGAGI. With 6 bases removed from V and 5 bases from J, the gap between germline ends came to 12 bases. The CDR3 extends over 13 amino acids. This CDR3 reads CASSRGAQDTQYF. The CDR3 DNA sequence: TGTGCCAGCAGCCGGGGGGCCCAAGATACGCAGTATTTT.

The chain uses TRBV4-1 and TRBJ2-7; 11 bases fit TRBD1. V lost 1 base, J lost 6 bases, and 5 bases stayed unmatched. Germline values: CDR1 MGHRA, CDR2 YSYEKL. The CDR3 sequence is 15 residues long. CDR3 in amino acids: CASSQAFGTGGEQYF. CDR3 in DNA: TGCGCCAGCAGCCAAGCCTTCGGGACAGGGGGCGAGCAGTACTTC.

The chain has TRBV7-2 and TRBJ2-5; D possibly corresponds to TRBD1 (7 bases). Trimming shortened V by 5 bases and J by 2 bases, and 18 bases separated the two germline ends. Germline CDR1 SGHTA, CDR2 FQGNSA. The CDR3 is made up of 16 amino acids. Here the CDR3 reads CASSRTHQGGQETQYF. The CDR3 region has the DNA TGTGCCAGCAGCCGAACTCATCAGGGGGGACAAGAGACCCAGTACTTC.

The V gene is TRBV29-1, the J gene TRBJ2-1; D unresolved. Germline CDR1 is SQVTM and CDR2 is ANQGSEA. The V end lost 7 bases, the J end lost 9 bases, and 13 bases lay between the germline ends. The CDR3 totals 11 residues. CDR3 nucleotide sequence: TGCAGCGCCAACCCTTATGGTGAGCAGTTCTTC. It encodes CSANPYGEQFF.

V and J are TRBV2 and TRBJ2-2; tentative D call: TRBD1 (5 bases). Germline values: CDR1 SNHLY, CDR2 FYNNEI. This CDR3 region has 12 residues. Trimming shortened V by 6 bases and J by 7 bases, and 9 bases separated the two germline ends. The chain's CDR3 is CASRAGIGELFF. Written as DNA, the CDR3 is TGTGCCAGCAGAGCAGGGATCGGGGAGCTGTTTTTT.

This clone was picked up a small number of times. The J gene is TRBJ1-1, the V gene TRBV5-4; 7 bases agree with TRBD1. Germline trimming cut 3 bases from V and 9 bases from J; bases unmatched to any gene: 11. Germline V lookup: CDR1 SGHNT, CDR2 YYREEE (reference sequence). This CDR3 contains 14 residues. The CDR3 loop is CASSSRQGVSKAFF. The CDR3 DNA reads TGTGCCAGCAGCTCGCGACAGGGAGTCTCGAAAGCTTTCTTT.

This chain joins TRBV7-2 and TRBJ2-3; D not resolved. Germline CDR1 SGHTA, CDR2 FQGNSA. V lost 1 base to trimming and J lost 6 bases, with 14 bases between them. The CDR3 totals 15 residues. The CDR3 DNA sequence: TGTGCCAGCAGCTTAGTAGGCGGAATAGGGGATACGCAGTATTTT. Translated: CASSLVGGIGDTQYF.

The rearrangement uses TRBV4-2 and TRBJ2-3; weak D call: TRBD1 (5 bases). Per the germline V gene, CDR1 is LGHNA and CDR2 is YNFKEQ. The V gene lost 0 bases and the J gene lost 1 base, with 14 bases spanning the gap. There are 17 residues in the CDR3. The CDR3, as DNA: TGTGCCAGCAGCCAAGAAGAACTCTCCAGGGGCACAGATACGCAGTATTTT. Residues: CASSQEELSRGTDTQYF.

The rearrangement joins TRBV7-2 to TRBJ1-6; D is possibly TRBD1 (5 bases). Trimming took 5 bases from V and 4 from J, leaving 9 bases between them. Germline CDR1 SGHTA, CDR2 FQGNSA. The CDR3 is 14 residues long. The DNA for the CDR3 is TGTGCCAGCAGCCCTGGGACTTATAATTCACCCCTCCACTTT. It yields the protein CASSPGTYNSPLHF.